The 25 T cell receptor beta chains reported below all come from one sample, sequenced in a study of T cells in Graves' hyperthyroidism and ophthalmopathy. RNA transcripts yielded amplified TCR beta CDR3 regions. First-round RT-PCR targeting the TCR CDR3 was performed with the HTBI primer set. MiXCR, applied by TCRdb to the multiplex PCR reads, yields one record per CDR3 protein. The data show hundreds of thousands of distinct CDR3 sequences, with about 15% seen just once and approximately 29% held by the top ten. The sample taken for sequencing was blood. These receptors were obtained from a woman under 40 with Graves' hyperthyroidism.

In regard to this clonotype: At one end the junction does not follow the germline gene, possibly because of a read error. This chain connects TRBV3-1 to TRBJ2-5; TRBD2 might be the D (5 bases). CDR3 length: 12 residues. Germline CDR1 LGHDT, CDR2 YNNKEL (reference sequence). CDR3 nucleotide sequence: TGTACCAGCAGCCTACGGGGTGAGACCCAGTACTTC. Amino acids: CTSSLRGETQYF.

A few counts support this clonotype. The genes are TRBV11-1 and TRBJ1-3; maybe TRBD1 (6 bases). V was cut by 5 bases and J by 4 bases, with 24 bases left in between. The germline V gene has CDR1 SGHAT and CDR2 FQDESV (reference sequence). The CDR3 is made up of 18 amino acids. Here the CDR3 reads CASSQWGHTDSSGNTIYF. CDR3 DNA: TGTGCCAGCAGCCAATGGGGACACACGGACAGTTCGGGAAACACCATATATTTT. The complete variable domain, with remaining parts taken from reference TRBV11-1 and TRBJ1-3, reads EAEVAQSPRYKITEKSQAVAFWCDPISGHATLYWYRQILGQGPELLVQFQDESVVDDSQLPKDRFSAERLKGVDSTLKIQPAELGDSAMYLCASSQWGHTDSSGNTIYFGEGSWLTVV.

This clonotype was recorded many times. The chain combines TRBV20-1 with TRBJ2-3; TRBD2 might be the D (5 bases). The V gene's germline CDR1 is DFQATT and CDR2 SNEGSKA (reference sequence). Trimming took 7 bases from V and 2 from J, leaving 19 bases between them. The CDR3 has 15 residues. The CDR3 sequence: CSGAPLSGSTDTQYF. CDR3 in DNA: TGCAGTGGAGCTCCGTTGTCGGGGTCCACAGATACGCAGTATTTT.

This clonotype showed up many times. The chain couples TRBV20-1 to TRBJ2-1, with 8 bases that match TRBD2. This CDR3 comprises 17 residues. Germline V CDR1 and CDR2: DFQATT, SNEGSKA (reference sequence). Losses at the gene ends were 0 bases for V and 7 bases for J; bases not matched to a gene: 14. The CDR3 DNA reads TGCAGTGCTAGAGATGTGGGGAGCGGGAGAGGCGGAAATGAGCAGTTCTTC. Translation: CSARDVGSGRGGNEQFF.

This clonotype showed up just a few times. The genes are TRBV28 and TRBJ1-3, with D unclear. The germline CDR1 and CDR2 sequences are MDHEN and SYDVKM. Trimming shortened V by 6 bases and J by 9 bases, and 18 bases separated the two germline ends. The CDR3 has 14 residues. This CDR3 is CASRAPDGIGTIYF. The CDR3 DNA reads as TGTGCCAGCAGGGCACCGGACGGGATAGGCACCATATATTTT.

The chain recombines TRBV30 with TRBJ2-7; no clear D gene. This CDR3 comprises 11 residues. CDR1 and CDR2 (germline): GTSNPN, SVGIG (reference sequence). Trimming left V 4 bases short and J 3 bases short, with 7 bases between. DNA for the CDR3: TGTGCCTGGACCCGAAGCTACGAGCAGTACTTC. The encoded protein is CAWTRSYEQYF.

This clonotype was counted ten times or more. The chain combines TRBV28 with TRBJ2-3; D possibly corresponds to TRBD1 (6 bases). V was trimmed by 8 bases and J by 4 bases, leaving 13 bases between them. The CDR3 spans 13 residues. CDR1 and CDR2 (germline): MDHEN, SYDVKM. CDR3 region: CASRGQQPDTQYF. The DNA of the CDR3 is TGTGCCAGCCGAGGACAGCAACCAGATACGCAGTATTTT.

The chain carries TRBV10-3 and TRBJ2-3; D not certain. The CDR3 contains 15 residues. Germline V gene lookup returns CDR1 ENHRY and CDR2 SYGVKD. V lost 4 bases and J lost 0, with 11 bases in between. The CDR3 sequence: CAISALGTSTDTQYF. In DNA, the CDR3 is TGTGCCATCAGTGCCTTGGGAACCAGCACAGATACGCAGTATTTT.

The chain is built from TRBV6-2 or TRBV6-3 and TRBJ1-5; D is uncertain. Germline assignment: CDR1 MNHEY and CDR2 SVGEGT. Trimming took 6 bases from V and 7 from J, leaving 10 bases between them. The length of the CDR3 is 12 residues. As DNA, the CDR3 is TGTGCCAGCAGCCGGGTGTACCAGCCCCAGCATTTT. Protein sequence: CASSRVYQPQHF.

CDR3 amino acids: CASSLSGDTGELFF. In DNA, the CDR3 is TGTGCCAGCAGCTTGTCCGGGGACACCGGGGAGCTGTTTTTT. V and J are TRBV5-6 and TRBJ2-2; D may be TRBD2 (5 bases). CDR1 is SGHDT, CDR2 YYEEEE, per germline. The V gene lost 1 base and the J gene lost 3 bases, with 7 bases spanning the gap. This CDR3 is built from 14 residues.

The chain uses TRBV20-1 and TRBJ2-3; 13 bases are a match to TRBD2. Germline trimming cut 6 bases from V and 6 bases from J; bases unmatched to any gene: 9. CDR1 and CDR2 from the germline V gene are DFQATT and SNEGSKA (reference sequence). The CDR3 totals 15 residues. The CDR3 region has the DNA TGCAGTGCAAAAGGACTAGCGGGAGTGGGGGATACGCAGTATTTT. Translating it yields CSAKGLAGVGDTQYF.

The table lists this clonotype with many counts. The chain recombines TRBV30 with TRBJ1-1; D call uncertain. Germline CDR1 and CDR2: GTSNPN and SVGIG (reference sequence). The V and J ends lost 2 bases and 1 base respectively, with 8 bases between them. This CDR3 spans 13 amino acids. The CDR3 loop is CAWSQDPNTEAFF. CDR3 coding DNA: TGTGCCTGGAGTCAGGACCCGAACACTGAAGCTTTCTTT.

This chain links TRBV19 with TRBJ2-7; no firm D call. Trimming took 5 bases from V and 3 from J, leaving 17 bases between them. The CDR3 contains 15 residues. The germline V gene encodes CDR1 LNHDA and CDR2 SQIVND (reference sequence). The CDR3 DNA sequence: TGTGCCAGTAGTCCCGCCGGAACAGTGTACTACGAGCAGTACTTC. Translating gives CASSPAGTVYYEQYF. Based on the CDR3 plus reference TRBV19 and TRBJ2-7, the full variable domain is DGGITQSPKYLFRKEGQNVTLSCEQNLNHDAMYWYRQDPGQGLRLIYYSQIVNDFQKGDIAEGYSVSREKKESFPLTVTSAQKNPTAFYLCASSPAGTVYYEQYFGPGTRLTVT.

The chain carries TRBV29-1 and TRBJ2-3, with a tentative D call TRBD2 (5 bases). Germline CDR1 is SQVTM and CDR2 is ANQGSEA. Trimming stripped 6 bases from V and 0 bases from J, with 16 bases between. The CDR3 is 15 amino acids. The CDR3 region is CSVAPPAVSTDTQYF. CDR3 bases: TGCAGCGTAGCCCCCCCAGCGGTCAGCACAGATACGCAGTATTTT.

This clonotype showed up just a few times. The chain couples TRBV6-1 to TRBJ1-4; a possible D gene is TRBD1 (5 bases). V gave up 8 bases and J gave up 7 bases, with 11 bases separating them. There are 12 residues in the CDR3. Germline lookup yields CDR1 MNHNS and CDR2 SASEGT. CDR3 region: CASGARVEKLFF. The CDR3 DNA reads as TGTGCCAGCGGGGCTAGAGTTGAAAAACTGTTTTTT.

At least ten counts were recorded for this clonotype. This rearrangement joins TRBV6-1 to TRBJ1-5; D is ambiguous. The CDR3 has 16 amino acids. Trimming cost V 0 bases and J 2 bases, with 11 bases left between them. CDR1 and CDR2 from the germline V gene are MNHNS and SASEGT. The CDR3 reads CASSEAGSLGNQPQHF. In DNA, the CDR3 is TGTGCCAGCAGTGAAGCTGGCAGTTTGGGCAATCAGCCCCAGCATTTT.

This rearrangement joins TRBV4-1 to TRBJ2-1; D may be TRBD2 (6 bases). CDR3 length: 13 residues. V dropped 1 base and J dropped 12 bases, with 13 bases sitting between them. Germline V gene data show CDR1 as MGHRA and CDR2 as YSYEKL. The CDR3 loop reads CASSQAERGGQFF. The CDR3 DNA reads as TGCGCCAGCAGCCAAGCGGAAAGGGGAGGGCAGTTCTTC.

The sample holds many counts of this clonotype. The chain couples TRBV3-1 to TRBJ2-1, with 9 bases fitting TRBD1. Germline V gene data show CDR1 as LGHDT and CDR2 as YNNKEL (reference sequence). The CDR3 spans 15 residues. V dropped 2 bases and J dropped 6; count of bases not matched to a gene: 5. CDR3 protein: CASSQTGQGSNEQFF. CDR3 bases: TGTGCCAGCAGCCAAACGGGACAGGGAAGCAATGAGCAGTTCTTC.

In its sample, this clonotype was seen many times. This sequence joins TRBV7-9 and TRBJ2-1, with 8 positions matching TRBD2. The CDR3 is 16 residues long. Per germline, CDR1 SEHNR and CDR2 FQNEAQ (reference sequence). J was trimmed by 2 bases and V by 2 bases; bases with no gene match: 5. The CDR3 DNA reads as TGTGCCAGCAGCTTATCCGGGAGGGTGGCCTACAATGAGCAGTTCTTC. It is translated as CASSLSGRVAYNEQFF.

This clonotype was observed many times. This chain links TRBV12-3 or TRBV12-4 with TRBJ1-4; weak D call: TRBD1 (6 bases). Trimming shortened V by 3 bases and J by 5 bases, and 16 bases separated the two germline ends. The CDR3 extends over 16 amino acids. CDR3 amino acids: CASSLETGPFNEKLFF. CDR3 nucleotides: TGTGCCAGCAGTTTGGAGACAGGCCCCTTCAATGAAAAACTGTTTTTT.

This clonotype came up a few times. This chain connects TRBV9 to TRBJ2-1; 14 nucleotides match TRBD2. The CDR3 sequence is 16 residues long. Trimming at V came to 1 base and at J to 6 bases, leaving 3 bases not matched to a gene. CDR1 and CDR2 (germline): SGDLS, YYNGEE. CDR3 in DNA: TGTGCCAGCAGCGTATTCGGGACTAGCGGGAGCAATGAGCAGTTCTTC. Amino acids: CASSVFGTSGSNEQFF.

This clonotype was seen only a few times. The V call is TRBV11-1, the J call TRBJ2-7; D is unclear. The V gene's germline CDR1 is SGHAT and CDR2 FQDESV (reference sequence). The CDR3 covers 13 residues. V was cut by 8 bases and J by 1 base, with 12 bases left in between. The DNA for the CDR3 is TGTGCCAGCGGCTCCAGTGCGTCCTACGAGCAGTACTTC. Its translation: CASGSSASYEQYF.

This clonotype has a count of ten or more. The rearrangement uses TRBV2 and TRBJ2-5; D not certain. Trimming pared 5 bases from V and 14 bases from J, leaving 9 bases between. This CDR3 is 9 amino acids long. Per germline, CDR1 SNHLY and CDR2 FYNNEI. In nucleotides, the CDR3 is TGTGCCAGCAGTATCCCCCTCTACTTC. Amino acids: CASSIPLYF.

To note about this clonotype: The junction and the germline gene differ at one end; a read error may be behind it. The chain has TRBV2 and TRBJ2-1; D ambiguous. The CDR3 covers 15 residues. Germline V CDR1 and CDR2: SNHLY, FYNNEI. The CDR3, as DNA: TGTGCCAGCAGAGAGAGCGCTGTCTCCCACAATGAGCAGTTCTTC. Protein sequence: CASRESAVSHNEQFF.

There are many counts of this clonotype. This chain uses TRBV11-2 with TRBJ2-7; perhaps TRBD2 as D (5 bases). The CDR3 is 14 residues long. From germline, CDR1 is SGHAT and CDR2 FQNNGV. V lost 5 bases and J lost 3, with 14 bases in between. For the CDR3, the DNA is TGTGCCAGCAGCGCCGGGTGGCGGGTCTACGAGCAGTACTTC. Protein: CASSAGWRVYEQYF.